The clone carrying this T cell receptor beta chain showed up just a few times. TCRdb reprocessed the 5' RACE reads via MiXCR and lists one record per CDR3 protein. The top ten clones hold 0.85% to 1.2% of a sample with about 230,000 distinct CDR3 sequences, roughly 6.2% of them seen once. These data originate in a study of T cells after yellow fever vaccination. CDR1 is SGHAT and CDR2 is FQNNGV in the germline V gene. V was clipped by 5 bases and J by 3 bases, with 10 bases between them. This CDR3 is 13 amino acids long. V is TRBV11-2 and J is TRBJ2-5, with D unresolved. The sequence came from a man aged 25 to 45 who received the YFV17D yellow fever vaccine. Sample: CD4+ T cells sorted from PBMCs, taken on the day of the yellow fever booster vaccination. The CDR3 loop is CASSTRAEETQYF. The CDR3 DNA follows: TGTGCCAGCAGCACCCGGGCGGAAGAGACCCAGTACTTC.